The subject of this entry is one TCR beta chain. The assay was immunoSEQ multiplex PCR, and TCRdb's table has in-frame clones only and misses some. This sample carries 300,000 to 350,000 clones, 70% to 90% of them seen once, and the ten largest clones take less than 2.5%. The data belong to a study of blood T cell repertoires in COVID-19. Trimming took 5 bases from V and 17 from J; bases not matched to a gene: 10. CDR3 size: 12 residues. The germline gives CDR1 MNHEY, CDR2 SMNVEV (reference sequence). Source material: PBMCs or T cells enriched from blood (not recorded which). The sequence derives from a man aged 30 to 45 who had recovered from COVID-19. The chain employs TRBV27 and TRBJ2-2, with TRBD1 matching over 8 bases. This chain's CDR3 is CASSTGGTPYFF. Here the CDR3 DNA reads TGTGCCAGCAGTACAGGGGGAACACCGTACTTTTTT.